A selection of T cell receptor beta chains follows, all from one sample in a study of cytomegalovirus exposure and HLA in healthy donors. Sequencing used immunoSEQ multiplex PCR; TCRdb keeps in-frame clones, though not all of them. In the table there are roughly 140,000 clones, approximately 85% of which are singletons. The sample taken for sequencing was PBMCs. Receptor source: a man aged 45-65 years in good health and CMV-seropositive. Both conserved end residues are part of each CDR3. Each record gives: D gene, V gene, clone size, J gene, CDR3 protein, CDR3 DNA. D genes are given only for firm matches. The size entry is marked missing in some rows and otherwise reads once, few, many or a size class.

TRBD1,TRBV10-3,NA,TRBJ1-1,CAISESLDRGRTEAFF,TGTGCCATCAGTGAGTCCCTAGACAGGGGGAGGACTGAAGCTTTCTTT
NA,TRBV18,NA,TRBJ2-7,CASSHGLERPNYEQYF,TGTGCCAGCTCACACGGCTTGGAGCGGCCGAACTACGAGCAGTACTTC
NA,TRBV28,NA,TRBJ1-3,CASSSGSFSGNTIYF,TGTGCCAGCAGTTCCGGGTCTTTCTCTGGAAACACCATATATTTT
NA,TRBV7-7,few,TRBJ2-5,CASSLALGVTQTQYF,TGTGCTAGCAGCTTAGCGTTAGGGGTAACGCAGACCCAGTACTTC
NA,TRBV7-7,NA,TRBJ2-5,CASSSPGETQYF,TGTGCTAGCAGCTCCCCCGGGGAGACCCAGTACTTC
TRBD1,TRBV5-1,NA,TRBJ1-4,CASSFPGGSNEKLFF,TGCGCCAGCAGCTTCCCAGGGGGCTCGAATGAAAAACTGTTTTTT
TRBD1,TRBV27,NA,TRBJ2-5,CASSLVGQGVSQETQYF,TGTGCCAGCAGTTTAGTGGGACAGGGGGTATCCCAAGAGACCCAGTACTTC
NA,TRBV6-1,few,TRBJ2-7,CASSSGLRSYEQYF,TGTGCCAGCAGTTCTGGACTGCGCTCCTACGAGCAGTACTTC
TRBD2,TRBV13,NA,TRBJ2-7,CASSLETSGSYEQYF,TGTGCCAGCAGCTTAGAGACTAGCGGATCCTACGAGCAGTACTTC
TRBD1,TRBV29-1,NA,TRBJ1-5,CSAKTGGGNQPQHF,TGCAGCGCAAAGACAGGGGGCGGCAATCAGCCCCAGCATTTT
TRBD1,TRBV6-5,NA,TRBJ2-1,CASSPGGGEQFF,TGTGCCAGCAGTCCAGGGGGTGGGGAGCAGTTCTTC
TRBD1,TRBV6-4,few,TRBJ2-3,CASSAGQGADTQYF,TGTGCCAGCAGTGCGGGACAGGGGGCAGATACGCAGTATTTT
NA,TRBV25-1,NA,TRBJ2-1,CASSEVALQGSQQFF,TGTGCCAGCAGTGAAGTGGCTCTACAGGGATCTCAGCAGTTCTTC
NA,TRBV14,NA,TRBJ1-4,CASSPPGTTNEKLFF,TGTGCCAGCAGCCCCCCCGGGACAACTAATGAAAAACTGTTTTTT
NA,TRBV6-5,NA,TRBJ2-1,CASSHPRSSYNEQFF,TGTGCCAGCAGTCACCCCCGGAGCTCCTACAATGAGCAGTTCTTC
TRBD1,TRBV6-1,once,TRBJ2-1,CASSRTGGDYNEQFF,TGTGCCAGCAGTCGGACAGGGGGCGATTACAATGAGCAGTTCTTC
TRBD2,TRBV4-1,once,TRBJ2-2,CASSQEILTSGRGSGELFF,TGCGCCAGCAGCCAAGAAATCCTGACTAGCGGGAGGGGGAGCGGGGAGCTGTTTTTT
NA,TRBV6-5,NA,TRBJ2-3,CASSYGGAEDTQYF,TGTGCCAGCAGTTACGGGGGCGCAGAAGATACGCAGTATTTT
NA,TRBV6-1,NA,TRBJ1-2,CASSEGTTDLYGYTF,TGTGCCAGCAGTGAAGGAACAACAGACCTCTATGGCTACACCTTC
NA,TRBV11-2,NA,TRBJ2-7,CASSLDWGGRYEQYF,TGTGCCAGCAGCTTGGATTGGGGGGGGCGGTACGAGCAGTACTTC
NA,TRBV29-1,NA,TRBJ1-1,CSGGQMNTEAFF,TGCAGCGGAGGACAGATGAACACTGAAGCTTTCTTT
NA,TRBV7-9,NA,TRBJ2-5,CASRQLDETQYF,TGTGCCAGCAGACAGCTTGATGAGACCCAGTACTTC
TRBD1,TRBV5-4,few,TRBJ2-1,CASRRDRGYNEQFF,TGTGCCAGCAGGAGGGACAGGGGTTACAATGAGCAGTTCTTC
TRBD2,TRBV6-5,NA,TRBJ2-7,CASSYVGTSGSEQYF,TGTGCCAGCAGTTACGTGGGGACTAGCGGGTCCGAGCAGTACTTC
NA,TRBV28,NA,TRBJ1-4,CASSLWREKLFF,TGTGCCAGCAGTTTATGGCGAGAAAAACTGTTTTTT
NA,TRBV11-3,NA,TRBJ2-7,CASSSQSGGSSYEQYF,TGTGCCAGCAGCTCACAGTCGGGCGGGTCCTCCTACGAGCAGTACTTC
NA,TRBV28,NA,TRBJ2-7,CASSLYEQYFYEQYF,TGTGCCAGCAGTTTATATGAACAGTATTTCTACGAGCAGTACTTC
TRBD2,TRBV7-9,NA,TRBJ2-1,CASSMGASGSDEQFF,TGTGCCAGCAGCATGGGGGCTAGCGGGAGCGATGAGCAGTTCTTC
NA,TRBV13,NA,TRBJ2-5,CASSLGRQETQYF,TGTGCCAGCAGCTTAGGCAGACAAGAGACCCAGTACTTC
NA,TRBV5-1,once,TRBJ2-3,CASSSRSSTDTQYF,TGCGCCAGCAGCTCTAGATCTAGCACAGATACGCAGTATTTT
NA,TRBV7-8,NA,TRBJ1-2,CASSLEGPGMDYGYTF,TGTGCCAGCAGCTTAGAGGGGCCAGGGATGGACTATGGCTACACCTTC
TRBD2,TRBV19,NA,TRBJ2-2,CASSIVLAGAGIRNTGELFF,TGTGCCAGTAGTATAGTTCTAGCGGGAGCTGGGATCCGAAACACCGGGGAGCTGTTTTTT
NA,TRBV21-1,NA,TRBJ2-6,CASSKRPGQGSGANVLTF,TGTGCCAGCAGCAAGAGACCGGGACAGGGGTCTGGGGCCAACGTCCTGACTTTC
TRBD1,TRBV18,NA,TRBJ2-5,CASSRNSGGETQYF,TGTGCCAGCTCACGTAATTCAGGGGGAGAGACCCAGTACTTC
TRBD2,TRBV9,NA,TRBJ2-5,CASSVGLAGATGEQYF,TGTGCCAGCAGCGTAGGACTAGCGGGAGCCACGGGGGAGCAGTACTTC
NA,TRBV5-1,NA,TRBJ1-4,CASSGRGFTNEKLFF,TGCGCCAGCTCCGGGAGGGGTTTTACTAATGAAAAACTGTTTTTT
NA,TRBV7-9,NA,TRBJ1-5,CASSSSRDQPQHF,TGTGCCAGCAGCTCCTCCCGCGATCAGCCCCAGCATTTT
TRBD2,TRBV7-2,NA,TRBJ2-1,CASSPWSAGEREQFF,TGTGCCAGCAGCCCTTGGTCAGCGGGAGAAAGAGAGCAGTTCTTC
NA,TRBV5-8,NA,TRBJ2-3,CASSSRVLQYF,TGTGCCAGCAGCTCCAGGGTATTGCAGTATTTT
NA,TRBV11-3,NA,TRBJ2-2,CASSSGLMGTGELFF,TGTGCCAGCAGCTCGGGACTTATGGGGACCGGGGAGCTGTTTTTT
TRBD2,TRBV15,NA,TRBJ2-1,CATSILAGGSNEQFF,TGTGCCACCAGCATACTAGCGGGGGGGTCCAATGAGCAGTTCTTC
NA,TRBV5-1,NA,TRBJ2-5,CASRSQGQETQYF,TGCGCCAGCAGATCACAGGGACAAGAGACCCAGTACTTC
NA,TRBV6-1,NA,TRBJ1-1,CASSLSREAFF,TGTGCCAGCAGCCTCTCACGGGAGGCTTTCTTT
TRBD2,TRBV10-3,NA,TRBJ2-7,CGSRLAGEGEQYF,TGTGGCAGCCGACTAGCGGGAGAGGGCGAGCAGTACTTC
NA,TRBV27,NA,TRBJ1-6,CASSLSGATVNSPLHF,TGTGCCAGCAGTTTATCTGGGGCCACGGTCAATTCACCCCTCCACTTT
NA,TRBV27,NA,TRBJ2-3,CASTNRATSTDTQYF,TGTGCCAGCACCAACAGGGCCACTAGCACAGATACGCAGTATTTT
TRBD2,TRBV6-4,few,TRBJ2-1,CASSDGTSGDLNEQFF,TGTGCCAGCAGTGACGGGACTAGCGGGGACTTAAATGAGCAGTTCTTC
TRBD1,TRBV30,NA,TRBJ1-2,CAWSTTQGAGYTF,TGTGCCTGGAGTACGACACAGGGGGCGGGCTACACCTTC
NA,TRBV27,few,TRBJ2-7,CASSPSDRDTHEQYF,TGTGCCAGCAGTCCCTCGGACCGGGACACCCACGAGCAGTACTTC